This T cell receptor (beta chain) was observed in a study of blood T cell repertoires in COVID-19. The overall study: The United States, Italy and Spain were the sources of the acute and convalescent COVID-19 samples.

Authors' methods: Reference gene primer amplification in the assay estimated nucleated cell counts. TCRdb's copy holds only in-frame clones and misses some; the assay was immunoSEQ multiplex PCR. V and J calls and clone size come straight from that table; D and trimming were deduced from the DNA. The repertoire includes 150,000 to 200,000 clones, around 82% of them detected once, and 4.5% to 7.5% sits in the top ten. V shed 1 base and J 7 bases; nucleotides not matched to a gene: 1. CDR1 and CDR2 from the germline V gene are SGHTA and FQGTGA. CDR3 length: 16 amino acids. Participants, 18 to 89 years old, spanned around 26 US areas.

The sequenced material came from PBMCs or T cells enriched from blood (not recorded which). This chain joins TRBV7-3 and TRBJ2-1; 16 bases match TRBD2. The sequence was collected from a man aged 40-49 years who had recovered from COVID-19. The CDR3 coding sequence is TGTGCCAGCAGCTTAAAGGGACTAGCGGGGGGGAATGAGCAGTTCTTC. It is translated as CASSLKGLAGGNEQFF.